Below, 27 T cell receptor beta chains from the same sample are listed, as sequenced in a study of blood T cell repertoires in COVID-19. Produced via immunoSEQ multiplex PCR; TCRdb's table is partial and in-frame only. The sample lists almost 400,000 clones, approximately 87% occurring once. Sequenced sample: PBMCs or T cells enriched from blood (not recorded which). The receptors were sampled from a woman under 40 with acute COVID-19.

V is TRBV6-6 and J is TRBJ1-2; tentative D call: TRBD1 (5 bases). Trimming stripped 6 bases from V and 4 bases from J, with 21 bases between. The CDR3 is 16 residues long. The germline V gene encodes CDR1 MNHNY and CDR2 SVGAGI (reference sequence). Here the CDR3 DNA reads TGTGCCAGCAGGAGATTACAGGACGGGGGGGGCTATGGCTACACCTTC. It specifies CASRRLQDGGGYGYTF.

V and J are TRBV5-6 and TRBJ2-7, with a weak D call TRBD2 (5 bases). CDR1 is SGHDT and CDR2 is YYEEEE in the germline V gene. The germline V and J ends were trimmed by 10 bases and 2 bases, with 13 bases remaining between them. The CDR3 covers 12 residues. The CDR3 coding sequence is TGTGCCTCTCGGGGAAGTACCTACGAGCAGTACTTC. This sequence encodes CASRGSTYEQYF.

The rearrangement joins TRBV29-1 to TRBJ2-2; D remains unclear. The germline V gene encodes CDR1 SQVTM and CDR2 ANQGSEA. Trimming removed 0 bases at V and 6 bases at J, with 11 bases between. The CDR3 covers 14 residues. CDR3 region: CSVEDHVTAGELFF. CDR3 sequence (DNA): TGCAGCGTTGAAGATCACGTCACTGCCGGGGAGCTGTTTTTT.

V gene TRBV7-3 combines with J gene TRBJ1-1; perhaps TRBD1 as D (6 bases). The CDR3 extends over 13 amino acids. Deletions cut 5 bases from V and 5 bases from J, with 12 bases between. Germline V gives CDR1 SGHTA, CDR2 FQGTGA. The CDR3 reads CASSLRQDTEAFF. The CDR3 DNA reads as TGTGCCAGCAGCCTTCGACAGGATACTGAAGCTTTCTTT.

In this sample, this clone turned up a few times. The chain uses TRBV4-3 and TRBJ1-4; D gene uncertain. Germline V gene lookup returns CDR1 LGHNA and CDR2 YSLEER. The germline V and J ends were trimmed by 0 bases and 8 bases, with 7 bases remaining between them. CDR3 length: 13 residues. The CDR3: CASSQDLGEKLFF. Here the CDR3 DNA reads TGCGCCAGCAGCCAAGATCTAGGAGAAAAACTGTTTTTT.

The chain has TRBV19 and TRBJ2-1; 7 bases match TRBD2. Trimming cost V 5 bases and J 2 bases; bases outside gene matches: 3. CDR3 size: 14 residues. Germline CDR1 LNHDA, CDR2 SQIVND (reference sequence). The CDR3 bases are TGTGCCAGTAGTCTCCGGGGGGCCTACAATGAGCAGTTCTTC. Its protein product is CASSLRGAYNEQFF.

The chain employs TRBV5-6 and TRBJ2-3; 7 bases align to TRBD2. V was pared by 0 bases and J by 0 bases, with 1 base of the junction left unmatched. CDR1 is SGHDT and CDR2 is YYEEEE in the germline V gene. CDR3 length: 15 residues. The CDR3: CASSLGRGSTDTQYF. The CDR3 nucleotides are TGTGCCAGCAGCTTGGGGCGGGGGAGCACAGATACGCAGTATTTT.

The CDR3 reads CASGRTGGRAYGYTF. The CDR3 DNA sequence: TGTGCCAGCGGAAGAACAGGGGGCCGGGCCTATGGCTACACCTTC. This chain links TRBV5-6 with TRBJ1-2; 9 bases are a match to TRBD1. This CDR3 has 15 amino acids. The J segment lost 4 bases and the V segment lost 7 bases, leaving 11 bases of the junction unmatched. In germline, CDR1 is SGHDT, CDR2 YYEEEE.

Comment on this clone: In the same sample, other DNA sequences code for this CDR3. The CDR3 region has the DNA TGTGCCAGCTCAACAGACTCTGGAAACACCATATATTTT. Translation gives CASSTDSGNTIYF. This chain joins TRBV18 and TRBJ1-3; D is unresolved. This CDR3 is built from 13 residues. Germline V gives CDR1 KGHSH, CDR2 LQKENI. With 5 bases removed from V and 0 bases from J, the gap between germline ends came to 5 bases.

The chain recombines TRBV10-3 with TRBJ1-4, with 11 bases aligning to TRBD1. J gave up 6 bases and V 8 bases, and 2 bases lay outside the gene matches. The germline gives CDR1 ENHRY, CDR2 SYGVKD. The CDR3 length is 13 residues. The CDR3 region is CAIGQGADEKLFF. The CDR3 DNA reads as TGTGCCATCGGACAGGGGGCAGATGAAAAACTGTTTTTT.

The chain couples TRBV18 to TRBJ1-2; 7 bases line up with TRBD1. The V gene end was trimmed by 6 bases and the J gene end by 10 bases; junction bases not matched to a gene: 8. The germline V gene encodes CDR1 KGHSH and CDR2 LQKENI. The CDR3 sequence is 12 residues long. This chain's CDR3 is CASSGTVGDYTF. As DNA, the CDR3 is TGTGCCAGCTCCGGGACAGTTGGTGACTACACCTTC.

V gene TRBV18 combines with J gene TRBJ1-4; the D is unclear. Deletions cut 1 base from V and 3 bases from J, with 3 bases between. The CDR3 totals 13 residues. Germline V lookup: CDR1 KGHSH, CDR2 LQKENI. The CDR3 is CASSPLSNEKLFF. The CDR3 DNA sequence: TGTGCCAGCTCACCACTCTCTAATGAAAAACTGTTTTTT. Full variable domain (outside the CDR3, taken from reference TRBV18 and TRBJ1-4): NAGVMQNPRHLVRRRGQEARLRCSPMKGHSHVYWYRQLPEEGLKFMVYLQKENIIDESGMPKERFSAEFPKEGPSILRIQQVVRGDSAAYFCASSPLSNEKLFFGSGTQLSVL.

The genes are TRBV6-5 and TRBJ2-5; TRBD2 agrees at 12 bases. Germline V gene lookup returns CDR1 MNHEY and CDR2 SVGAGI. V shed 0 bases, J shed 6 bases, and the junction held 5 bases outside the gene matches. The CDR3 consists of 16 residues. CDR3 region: CASSYSPSGGAQTQYF. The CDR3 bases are TGTGCCAGCAGTTACTCGCCTAGCGGGGGGGCACAGACCCAGTACTTC.

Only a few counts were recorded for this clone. The CDR3 loop reads CASSYPGQVLKGGELFF. For the CDR3, the DNA is TGTGCCAGCAGTTACCCGGGACAGGTACTCAAAGGCGGGGAGCTGTTTTTT. This chain joins TRBV6-2 or TRBV6-3 and TRBJ2-2, with 8 bases matching TRBD1. Germline values: CDR1 MNHEY, CDR2 SVGEGT. This CDR3 contains 17 residues. V gave up 2 bases and J gave up 7 bases; unmatched junction bases: 12.

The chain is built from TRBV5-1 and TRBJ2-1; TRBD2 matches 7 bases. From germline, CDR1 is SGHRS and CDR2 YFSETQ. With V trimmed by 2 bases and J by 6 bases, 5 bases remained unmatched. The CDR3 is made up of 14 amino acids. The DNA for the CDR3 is TGCGCCAGCAGCTTCGGGGGGTGGGGCAATGAGCAGTTCTTC. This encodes CASSFGGWGNEQFF.

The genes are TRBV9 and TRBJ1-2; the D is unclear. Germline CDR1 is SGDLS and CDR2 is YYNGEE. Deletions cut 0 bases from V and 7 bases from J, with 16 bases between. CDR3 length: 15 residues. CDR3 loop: CASSVAGGEWSGYTF. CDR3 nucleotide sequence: TGTGCCAGCAGCGTAGCCGGAGGTGAGTGGAGTGGCTACACCTTC. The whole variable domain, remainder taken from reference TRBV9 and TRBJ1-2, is DSGVTQTPKHLITATGQRVTLRCSPRSGDLSVYWYQQSLDQGLQFLIQYYNGEERAKGNILERFSAQQFPDLHSELNLSSLELGDSALYFCASSVAGGEWSGYTFGSGTRLTVV.

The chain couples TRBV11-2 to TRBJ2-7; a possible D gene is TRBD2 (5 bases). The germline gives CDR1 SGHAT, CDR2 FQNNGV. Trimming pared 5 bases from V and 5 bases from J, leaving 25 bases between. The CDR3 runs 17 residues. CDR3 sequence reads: CASSPFGEGFYLNEQYF. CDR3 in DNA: TGTGCCAGCAGCCCCTTTGGAGAGGGTTTCTATCTAAACGAGCAGTACTTC.

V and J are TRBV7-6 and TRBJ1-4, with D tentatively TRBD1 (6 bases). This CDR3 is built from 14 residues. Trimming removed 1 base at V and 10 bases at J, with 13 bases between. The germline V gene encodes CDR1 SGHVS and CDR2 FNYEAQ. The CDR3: CASSLDRVPGKLFF. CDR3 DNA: TGTGCCAGCAGCTTAGACAGGGTGCCTGGAAAACTGTTTTTT.

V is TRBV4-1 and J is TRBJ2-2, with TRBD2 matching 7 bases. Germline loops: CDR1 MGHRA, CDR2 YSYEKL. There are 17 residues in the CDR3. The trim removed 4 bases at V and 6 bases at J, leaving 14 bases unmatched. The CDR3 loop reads CASSRKVKSSGPGELFF. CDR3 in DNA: TGCGCCAGCAGCCGAAAGGTGAAGTCTAGCGGTCCCGGGGAGCTGTTTTTT.

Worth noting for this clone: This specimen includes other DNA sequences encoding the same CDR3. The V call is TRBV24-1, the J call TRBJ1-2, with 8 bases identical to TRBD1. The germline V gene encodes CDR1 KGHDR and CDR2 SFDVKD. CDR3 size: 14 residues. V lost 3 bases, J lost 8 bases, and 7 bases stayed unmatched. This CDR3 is CATSDPGQGYGYTF. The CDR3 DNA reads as TGTGCCACCAGTGATCCAGGACAGGGTTACGGCTACACCTTC.

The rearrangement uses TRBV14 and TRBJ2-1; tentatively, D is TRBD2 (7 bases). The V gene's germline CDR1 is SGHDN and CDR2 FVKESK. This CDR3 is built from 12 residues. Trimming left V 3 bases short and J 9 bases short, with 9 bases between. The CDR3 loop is CASSQAGAEQFF. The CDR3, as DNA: TGTGCCAGCAGCCAGGCGGGGGCTGAGCAGTTCTTC.

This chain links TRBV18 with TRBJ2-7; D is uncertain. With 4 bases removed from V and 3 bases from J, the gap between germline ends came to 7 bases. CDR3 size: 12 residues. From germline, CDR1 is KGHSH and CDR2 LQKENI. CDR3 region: CASSQAHYEQYF. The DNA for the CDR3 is TGTGCCAGCTCACAAGCGCACTACGAGCAGTACTTC.

The CDR3 DNA sequence: TGCGCCAGCAGCTTGGTAGGAGGGGACTACGAGCAGTACTTC. Protein sequence: CASSLVGGDYEQYF. This chain uses TRBV5-1 with TRBJ2-7; the D gene is possibly TRBD2 (6 bases). CDR1 is SGHRS and CDR2 is YFSETQ in the germline V gene. Trimming cost V 0 bases and J 3 bases, with 10 bases left between them. This CDR3 is 14 amino acids long.

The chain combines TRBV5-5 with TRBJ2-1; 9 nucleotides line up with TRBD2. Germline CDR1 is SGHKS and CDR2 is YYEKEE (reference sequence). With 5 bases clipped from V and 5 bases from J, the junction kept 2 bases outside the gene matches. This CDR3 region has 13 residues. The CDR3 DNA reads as TGTGCCAGCAGGTTAGCGGGGGACAATGAGCAGTTCTTC. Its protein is CASRLAGDNEQFF.

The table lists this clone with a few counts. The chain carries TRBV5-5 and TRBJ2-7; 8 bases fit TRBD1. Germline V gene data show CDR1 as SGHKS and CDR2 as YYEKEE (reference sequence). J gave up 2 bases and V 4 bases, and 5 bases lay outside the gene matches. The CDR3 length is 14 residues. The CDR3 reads CASSRTGFTYEQYF. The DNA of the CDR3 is TGTGCCAGCAGCCGGACAGGGTTTACCTACGAGCAGTACTTC.

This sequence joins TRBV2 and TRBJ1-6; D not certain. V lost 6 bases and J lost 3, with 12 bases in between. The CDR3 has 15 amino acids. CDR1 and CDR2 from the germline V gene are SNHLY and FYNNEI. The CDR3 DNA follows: TGTGCCAGCAGATTAGACACAAACTATAATTCACCCCTCCACTTT. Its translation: CASRLDTNYNSPLHF. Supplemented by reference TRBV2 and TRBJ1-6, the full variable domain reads EPEVTQTPSHQVTQMGQEVILRCVPISNHLYFYWYRQILGQKVEFLVSFYNNEISEKSEIFDDQFSVERPDGSNFTLKIRSTKLEDSAMYFCASRLDTNYNSPLHFGNGTRLTVT.

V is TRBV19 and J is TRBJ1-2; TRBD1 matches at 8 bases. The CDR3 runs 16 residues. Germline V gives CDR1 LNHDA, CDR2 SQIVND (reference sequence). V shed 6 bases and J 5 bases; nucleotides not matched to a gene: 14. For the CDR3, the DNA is TGTGCCAGTAGACTAAAACCGGACAGGGAATGGTATGGCTACACCTTC. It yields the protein CASRLKPDREWYGYTF.